Presented here are 15 T cell receptor beta chains from one specimen sequenced in a study of cytomegalovirus exposure and HLA in healthy donors. The PCR contained 60 Vbeta and 13 Jbeta primers. The repertoire was sequenced with immunoSEQ multiplex PCR; TCRdb's copy has only in-frame clones and lacks some. The sample has roughly 170,000 clones, almost 85% seen once. The sample was PBMCs. The receptors come from a girl aged 10-17 years in good health and CMV-seropositive.

This clone has more than one count but fewer than ten. The V gene is TRBV30, the J gene TRBJ1-2, with a tentative D call TRBD1 (6 bases). V was clipped by 4 bases and J by 8 bases, with 26 bases between them. CDR1 and CDR2 (germline): GTSNPN, SVGIG (reference sequence). This CDR3 is built from 16 residues. CDR3 nucleotide sequence: TGTGCCTGGAATGGCCACAATACGGGACAATTTGACGGCTACACCTTC. This sequence encodes CAWNGHNTGQFDGYTF.

This chain connects TRBV4-2 to TRBJ2-3, with 9 nucleotides matching TRBD2. Trimming cost V 4 bases and J 3 bases; bases outside gene matches: 11. The CDR3 sequence is 17 residues long. Germline V gene data show CDR1 as LGHNA and CDR2 as YNFKEQ. CDR3 in DNA: TGTGCCAGCAGCCCCAGGGGCGGGGGGGCCGGGACAGATACGCAGTATTTT. This encodes CASSPRGGGAGTDTQYF.

This chain links TRBV6-6 with TRBJ2-5, with TRBD2 as a possible D gene (5 bases). Trimming stripped 2 bases from V and 5 bases from J, with 9 bases between. CDR1 MNHNY and CDR2 SVGAGI come from the germline V gene (reference sequence). The CDR3 runs 13 residues. The CDR3 loop reads CASSYTRSETQYF. In DNA form, the CDR3 reads TGTGCCAGCAGTTACACTAGGTCGGAGACCCAGTACTTC.

This rearrangement joins TRBV9 to TRBJ2-3, with D maybe TRBD2 (7 bases). The CDR3 contains 14 residues. The V gene's germline CDR1 is SGDLS and CDR2 YYNGEE. V was clipped by 7 bases and J by 5 bases, with 17 bases between them. As DNA, the CDR3 is TGTGCCAGCGGATCGGGGGGCATAGGAGATACGCAGTATTTT. Its protein is CASGSGGIGDTQYF.

The rearrangement links TRBV19 to TRBJ1-1; possible D gene TRBD1, 5 bases. This CDR3 has 14 amino acids. Germline V gene data show CDR1 as LNHDA and CDR2 as SQIVND (reference sequence). Deletions cut 5 bases from V and 2 bases from J, with 12 bases between. CDR3 sequence (DNA): TGTGCCAGTAGTCCGCCAGGGCCAAACACTGAAGCTTTCTTT. It is translated as CASSPPGPNTEAFF. The variable domain in full, with the rest retrieved from reference TRBV19 and TRBJ1-1, is DGGITQSPKYLFRKEGQNVTLSCEQNLNHDAMYWYRQDPGQGLRLIYYSQIVNDFQKGDIAEGYSVSREKKESFPLTVTSAQKNPTAFYLCASSPPGPNTEAFFGQGTRLTVV.

The chain is built from TRBV5-4 and TRBJ1-4, with D uncertain. CDR3 size: 14 residues. Germline values: CDR1 SGHNT, CDR2 YYREEE (reference sequence). V lost 0 bases and J lost 4, with 7 bases in between. The CDR3 DNA sequence: TGTGCCAGCAGCTTGGGGCAGGATAATGAAAAACTGTTTTTT. This translates into CASSLGQDNEKLFF. Full variable domain (remainder filled in from reference TRBV5-4 and TRBJ1-4): ETGVTQSPTHLIKTRGQQVTLRCSSQSGHNTVSWYQQALGQGPQFIFQYYREEENGRGNFPPRFSGLQFPNYSSELNVNALELDDSALYLCASSLGQDNEKLFFGSGTQLSVL.

Of note for this clone: Other DNA sequences in this specimen translate into the identical CDR3. V and J are TRBV30 and TRBJ1-2; D ambiguous. CDR1 GTSNPN and CDR2 SVGIG come from the germline V gene (reference sequence). Trimming removed 0 bases at V and 0 bases at J, with 8 bases between. The CDR3 has 14 amino acids. The CDR3 DNA reads TGTGCCTGGAGTGTACTGGGAGCTAACTATGGCTACACCTTC. This translates into CAWSVLGANYGYTF.

This clone turned up a few times. The chain recombines TRBV25-1 with TRBJ1-2; no definite D call. There are 13 residues in the CDR3. V lost 3 bases and J lost 3, with 8 bases in between. The germline V gene has CDR1 MGHDK and CDR2 SYGVNS. Here the CDR3 DNA reads TGTGCCAGCAGTGACCACCGAGACTATGGCTACACCTTC. Protein: CASSDHRDYGYTF.

This chain joins TRBV7-9 and TRBJ1-2; D might be TRBD1 (6 bases). V dropped 1 base and J dropped 8 bases, with 11 bases sitting between them. Germline assignment: CDR1 SEHNR and CDR2 FQNEAQ (reference sequence). This CDR3 has 13 residues. The CDR3 sequence is CASSLEEGEGYTF. The CDR3 coding sequence is TGTGCCAGCAGCTTAGAAGAGGGGGAAGGCTACACCTTC.

The J gene is TRBJ1-4, the V gene TRBV7-3, with 8 bases identical to TRBD1. After removal of 5 bases from V and 6 bases from J, the junction contained 8 bases not matched to a gene. The CDR3 sequence is 15 residues long. The germline V gene has CDR1 SGHTA and CDR2 FQGTGA. The CDR3 DNA follows: TGTGCCAGCAGCAACAAAGGGACAGGAGATGAAAAACTGTTTTTT. It encodes CASSNKGTGDEKLFF.

The chain has TRBV13 and TRBJ2-7; 11 positions match TRBD2. The CDR3 extends over 17 amino acids. CDR1 is PRHDT and CDR2 is FYEKMQ in the germline V gene (reference sequence). The V and J ends lost 5 bases and 2 bases, in that order; junction bases with no gene match: 11. The CDR3 spells CASSVLAGGIQAYEQYF. In nucleotides, the CDR3 is TGTGCCAGCAGCGTGCTAGCGGGGGGCATCCAAGCCTACGAGCAGTACTTC.

This sequence joins TRBV29-1 and TRBJ1-4; possible D gene TRBD1, 6 bases. Per the germline V gene, CDR1 is SQVTM and CDR2 is ANQGSEA. The V and J ends lost 6 bases and 4 bases respectively, with 18 bases between them. This CDR3 comprises 15 residues. The CDR3 sequence: CSVGGGHRLNEKLFF. CDR3 DNA sequence: TGCAGCGTGGGGGGGGGACACCGACTTAATGAAAAACTGTTTTTT.

This clone was counted only a few times. The V call is TRBV11-2, the J call TRBJ2-3; D perhaps matches TRBD2 (5 bases). The germline V gene encodes CDR1 SGHAT and CDR2 FQNNGV. V was trimmed by 5 bases and J by 1 base, leaving 19 bases between them. There are 17 residues in the CDR3. The chain's CDR3 is CASSPPRSVEGTDTQYF. CDR3 DNA sequence: TGTGCCAGCAGCCCACCCAGGTCGGTGGAGGGCACAGATACGCAGTATTTT.

The chain recombines TRBV5-6 with TRBJ1-3; a weak D match, TRBD1 (6 bases). Trimming shortened V by 4 bases and J by 2 bases, and 13 bases separated the two germline ends. Germline lookup yields CDR1 SGHDT and CDR2 YYEEEE. The CDR3 loop spans 15 amino acids. Here the CDR3 reads CASSPRTAPGNTIYF. Here the CDR3 DNA reads TGTGCCAGCAGCCCCAGGACAGCTCCTGGAAACACCATATATTTT.

The rearrangement uses TRBV27 and TRBJ2-5; D gene uncertain. V lost 1 base to trimming and J lost 0 bases, with 6 bases between them. CDR1 is MNHEY, CDR2 SMNVEV, per germline (reference sequence). There are 14 residues in the CDR3. CDR3 in DNA: TGTGCCAGCAGTTTATATGAGAACCAAGAGACCCAGTACTTC. Encoded protein: CASSLYENQETQYF.